Each of the 13 T cell receptor beta chains below was sequenced from the same sample in a study of early T cells in non-severe SARS-CoV-2 infection (TCRdb year 2021). The library was produced with 5' RACE. The listed sequencing device is NextSeq 500. TCRdb's own reprocessing of the public reads used fastp at Q25 and MiXCR and kept productive beta chains. Every distinct CDR3 protein forms one entry, paired with its most common genes and DNA. This sample gives under 140,000 distinct CDR3 sequences in total; 10% to 15% of them show up just once. The ten largest account for 3.5% to 4% of the sample. This sample comprised whole blood, obtained at baseline. These TCRs come from an adult who was a healthcare worker with PCR-confirmed SARS-CoV-2 infection or an uninfected control (not recorded which).

This clonotype was counted a few times. V and J are TRBV5-6 and TRBJ2-2, with TRBD1 matching over 8 bases. Germline lookup yields CDR1 SGHDT and CDR2 YYEEEE. This CDR3 spans 16 amino acids. V gave up 4 bases and J gave up 5 bases; unmatched junction bases: 10. The CDR3 here is CASSQATGARTGELFF. The CDR3, as DNA: TGTGCCAGCAGCCAGGCGACAGGGGCGAGGACCGGGGAGCTGTTTTTT.

This clonotype turned up a few times. The rearrangement uses TRBV20-1 and TRBJ2-7; 7 bases align to TRBD2. V lost 3 bases to trimming and J lost 1 base; unmatched junction nucleotides: 0. This CDR3 spans 12 amino acids. Germline loops: CDR1 DFQATT, CDR2 SNEGSKA (reference sequence). This CDR3 reads CSASGGSYEQYF. In DNA form, the CDR3 reads TGCAGTGCTAGCGGGGGGTCCTACGAGCAGTACTTC.

This clonotype was counted a few times. The chain has TRBV30 and TRBJ2-7; perhaps D is TRBD1 or TRBD2 (5 bases each). V was cut by 2 bases and J by 2 bases, with 13 bases left in between. Germline CDR1 is GTSNPN and CDR2 is SVGIG (reference sequence). The CDR3 covers 14 residues. The CDR3 DNA sequence: TGTGCCTGGAGTAACGGCAGGGACGCCTACGAGCAGTACTTC. Translating it yields CAWSNGRDAYEQYF.

This clonotype occurred a few times. The V gene is TRBV3-1, the J gene TRBJ1-2; D unresolved. This CDR3 is built from 13 residues. Germline lookup yields CDR1 LGHDT and CDR2 YNNKEL (reference sequence). Trimming stripped 4 bases from V and 4 bases from J, with 10 bases between. The CDR3 is CASSPEGSYGYTF. DNA for the CDR3: TGTGCCAGCAGCCCGGAGGGATCCTATGGCTACACCTTC.

The CDR3 DNA is TGTGCCAGCAGCCAAGCCGCAGGGGACTATGGCTACACCTTC. It yields the protein CASSQAAGDYGYTF. The genes are TRBV4-2 and TRBJ1-2, with TRBD1 as a possible D gene (6 bases). The length of the CDR3 is 14 residues. The germline V and J ends were trimmed by 1 base and 3 bases, with 9 bases remaining between them. Germline CDR1 reads LGHNA; CDR2 reads YNFKEQ.

This clonotype occurred a few times. The chain has TRBV27 and TRBJ2-7; D perhaps matches TRBD2 (5 bases). Germline values: CDR1 MNHEY, CDR2 SMNVEV (reference sequence). Trimming stripped 4 bases from V and 3 bases from J, with 16 bases between. CDR3 length: 15 residues. For the CDR3, the DNA is TGTGCCAGCAGTTCCGGGCTAGGCGGAGGCTACGAGCAGTACTTC. Translating gives CASSSGLGGGYEQYF.

This clonotype was seen more than once but under ten times. The V call is TRBV7-9, the J call TRBJ2-5; possible D gene TRBD2, 6 bases. CDR3 length: 15 amino acids. CDR1 SEHNR and CDR2 FQNEAQ come from the germline V gene (reference sequence). Trimming removed 4 bases from V and 0 bases from J, with 12 bases in between. The chain's CDR3 is CASSSTRGYQETQYF. The CDR3 DNA reads TGTGCCAGCAGCTCAACTCGGGGGTACCAAGAGACCCAGTACTTC. Filled out from reference TRBV7-9 and TRBJ2-5, the complete variable domain reads DTGVSQNPRHKITKRGQNVTFRCDPISEHNRLYWYRQTLGQGPEFLTYFQNEAQLEKSRLLSDRFSAERPKGSFSTLEIQRTEQGDSAMYLCASSSTRGYQETQYFGPGTRLLVL.

This clonotype has ten or more counts. V gene TRBV12-3 or TRBV12-4 combines with J gene TRBJ1-3; D not certain. V lost 6 bases, J lost 2 bases, and 17 bases lay in between. CDR3 length equals 16 residues. CDR3 protein: CASSPSTLIPGNTIYF. CDR3 nucleotide sequence: TGTGCCAGCAGCCCTTCTACCCTAATACCTGGAAACACCATATATTTT.

This clonotype was picked up a small number of times. J is TRBJ2-7 and V is TRBV29-1; 10 bases fit TRBD1. Losses at the gene ends were 2 bases for V and 4 bases for J; bases not matched to a gene: 5. Looked up from germline, CDR1 is SQVTM and CDR2 is ANQGSEA. The CDR3 is 14 residues long. The chain's CDR3 is CSVESGQGLYEQYF. Here the CDR3 DNA reads TGCAGCGTTGAATCGGGACAGGGGCTATACGAGCAGTACTTC.

This clonotype has at least ten counts. The chain has TRBV7-6 and TRBJ1-1; 9 bases align to TRBD1. CDR3 length equals 14 residues. V shed 4 bases and J 3 bases; nucleotides not matched to a gene: 3. In germline, CDR1 is SGHVS, CDR2 FNYEAQ. In DNA, the CDR3 is TGTGCCAGCAGCTCGGGACAGGGTCACACTGAAGCTTTCTTT. Translation: CASSSGQGHTEAFF.

This clonotype was seen a few times. The V call is TRBV12-3 or TRBV12-4, the J call TRBJ1-2; D gene unclear. Trimming left V 5 bases short and J 2 bases short, with 12 bases between. The CDR3 is 14 amino acids. The CDR3: CASSLSLHNYGYTF. Here the CDR3 DNA reads TGTGCCAGCAGTCTGTCCCTTCACAACTATGGCTACACCTTC.

The gene calls are TRBV20-1 and TRBJ2-3, with D perhaps matching TRBD1 or TRBD2 (6 bases each). Trimming removed 0 bases at V and 5 bases at J, with 15 bases between. The germline V gene has CDR1 DFQATT and CDR2 SNEGSKA (reference sequence). This CDR3 has 15 residues. CDR3 in amino acids: CSAREGGGFKDTQYF. Here the CDR3 DNA reads TGCAGTGCTAGAGAAGGGGGAGGCTTCAAAGATACGCAGTATTTT.

This clonotype was counted only a few times. DNA of the CDR3: TGTGCCAGCAGCCCCGGGTCAGGGCGAACCATATATTTT. Its translation is CASSPGSGRTIYF. V gene TRBV11-2 combines with J gene TRBJ1-3, with a weak D call TRBD1 (5 bases). V dropped 5 bases and J dropped 10 bases, with 15 bases sitting between them. The V gene's germline CDR1 is SGHAT and CDR2 FQNNGV. There are 13 residues in the CDR3.